These 13 T cell receptor beta chains share one sample of origin, sequenced in a study of T cell repertoires in cytomegalovirus infection. TCRdb ran MiXCR on the reads and lists one entry per CDR3 protein. The table has roughly 250,000 distinct CDR3 sequences, roughly 22% seen once; the top ten hold 15% to 20%. Specimen: CD8+ T cells from PBMCs. The receptors were gathered from a human donor in good health (CMV status not recorded). Some clones in this sample may be carry-over from other donors' samples.

The chain recombines TRBV5-1 with TRBJ2-1; unclear D gene. CDR3 length: 15 amino acids. Germline V gene sequence: CDR1 SGHRS, CDR2 YFSETQ. Trimming cost V 4 bases and J 2 bases, with 13 bases left between them. The CDR3 sequence is CASSQETTAYNEQFF. The CDR3 region has the DNA TGCGCCAGCAGCCAAGAGACAACGGCCTACAATGAGCAGTTCTTC. Supplemented by reference TRBV5-1 and TRBJ2-1, the full variable domain reads KAGVTQTPRYLIKTRGQQVTLSCSPISGHRSVSWYQQTPGQGLQFLFEYFSETQRNKGNFPGRFSGRQFSNSRSEMNVSTLELGDSALYLCASSQETTAYNEQFFGPGTRLTVL.

This clonotype was counted a few times. The chain recombines TRBV7-9 with TRBJ1-1, with D unresolved. This CDR3 has 11 amino acids. The germline gives CDR1 SEHNR, CDR2 FQNEAQ (reference sequence). The germline V and J ends were trimmed by 5 bases and 7 bases, with 8 bases remaining between them. The CDR3 reads CASSPSREAFF. Here the CDR3 DNA reads TGTGCCAGCAGCCCGTCTCGTGAAGCTTTCTTT.

The chain carries TRBV5-6 and TRBJ2-7, with D possibly matching TRBD2 (5 bases). V gave up 5 bases and J gave up 3 bases, with 15 bases separating them. The CDR3 is 14 residues long. CDR1 is SGHDT and CDR2 is YYEEEE in the germline V gene. The CDR3 DNA reads TGTGCCAGCAGTTTAGGACTGGCTCGCTACGAGCAGTACTTC. It is translated as CASSLGLARYEQYF.

The table lists this clonotype with a few counts. The chain links TRBV7-2 to TRBJ2-5; 10 bases fit TRBD1. Looked up from germline, CDR1 is SGHTA and CDR2 is FQGNSA. The CDR3 is made up of 15 amino acids. With 3 bases clipped from V and 5 bases from J, the junction kept 6 bases outside the gene matches. The CDR3 here is CASSLTGGLGETQYF. CDR3 nucleotides: TGTGCCAGCAGCTTGACAGGGGGCTTGGGGGAGACCCAGTACTTC.

In this sample, this clonotype turned up a few times. The J gene is TRBJ2-3, the V gene TRBV20-1, with 8 bases fitting TRBD2. The CDR3 consists of 15 residues. Germline loops: CDR1 DFQATT, CDR2 SNEGSKA (reference sequence). Trimming cost V 1 base and J 6 bases; bases outside gene matches: 9. The CDR3 bases are TGCAGTGCTAGAGTGCCAGCGGGGGCCCGGGATACGCAGTATTTT. This codes for CSARVPAGARDTQYF.

This clonotype was picked up a small number of times. The CDR3 sequence: CASSHASVGRTDTQYF. Written as DNA, the CDR3 is TGCGCCAGCAGCCATGCGTCGGTGGGGAGAACAGATACGCAGTATTTT. The chain combines TRBV4-1 with TRBJ2-3, with D possibly TRBD2 on 5 matching bases. CDR1 and CDR2 (germline): MGHRA, YSYEKL. The V end lost 3 bases, the J end lost 3 bases, and 16 bases lay between the germline ends. CDR3 size: 16 residues.

The table lists this clonotype with a few counts. This rearrangement joins TRBV29-1 to TRBJ2-1; 9 bases line up with TRBD2. In germline, CDR1 is SQVTM, CDR2 ANQGSEA. This CDR3 comprises 16 residues. V was clipped by 1 base and J by 5 bases; unmatched bases: 9. The CDR3 protein is CSVEGFWERGDNEQFF. The CDR3 nucleotides are TGCAGCGTTGAAGGTTTTTGGGAGCGGGGGGACAATGAGCAGTTCTTC.

This clonotype was counted between two and nine times. The chain is built from TRBV12-3 or TRBV12-4 and TRBJ1-1; no firm D call. The CDR3 is made up of 14 amino acids. Trimming stripped 5 bases from V and 4 bases from J, with 14 bases between. CDR3 in DNA: TGTGCCAGCAGTCCCCCAAAGTCTTTCACTGAAGCTTTCTTT. Translated: CASSPPKSFTEAFF.

This clonotype was counted between two and nine times. The V and J genes are TRBV7-4 and TRBJ1-1; D is possibly TRBD1 (6 bases). CDR1 and CDR2 (germline): SGHVT, SQSDAQ. CDR3 length: 13 residues. Trimming removed 11 bases from V and 4 bases from J, with 17 bases in between. The CDR3 nucleotides are TGTGCCTACCGGGGGGGGCTCGGCACTGAAGCTTTCTTT. Translated: CAYRGGLGTEAFF.

The genes are TRBV20-1 and TRBJ1-2; 7 bases match TRBD1. The V gene's germline CDR1 is DFQATT and CDR2 SNEGSKA (reference sequence). There are 16 residues in the CDR3. V lost 4 bases to trimming and J lost 5 bases; unmatched junction nucleotides: 16. CDR3 coding DNA: TGCAGTGCTACCCAGACCTCGGGACAGCAGATGTATGGCTACACCTTC. This encodes CSATQTSGQQMYGYTF.

This clonotype was counted a few times. The chain recombines TRBV12-3 or TRBV12-4 with TRBJ2-7; 9 nucleotides align to TRBD1. J lost 2 bases, V lost 3 bases, and 5 bases had no gene match. The CDR3 loop spans 15 amino acids. In DNA form, the CDR3 reads TGTGCCAGCAGTTTCGGGACAGGGACGACCTACGAGCAGTACTTC. It is translated as CASSFGTGTTYEQYF.

The chain links TRBV19 to TRBJ2-1; D is possibly TRBD2 (6 bases). V lost 4 bases and J lost 0, with 10 bases in between. CDR1 is LNHDA, CDR2 SQIVND, per germline (reference sequence). The CDR3 loop spans 15 amino acids. The CDR3 here is CASSNGGSSYNEQFF. CDR3 nucleotides: TGTGCCAGTAGTAACGGGGGAAGCTCCTACAATGAGCAGTTCTTC.

The V and J genes are TRBV5-5 and TRBJ2-7; D is undetermined. The CDR3 length is 14 residues. V was pared by 0 bases and J by 7 bases, with 14 bases between. Germline assignment: CDR1 SGHKS and CDR2 YYEKEE (reference sequence). DNA for the CDR3: TGTGCCAGCAGCTTGGTGGAGCTCTCGCGGGAGCAGTACTTC. Protein sequence: CASSLVELSREQYF.